The source of this TCR beta chain is a study of T cell responses to AZD1222 COVID-19 vaccine. Germline values: CDR1 SQVTM, CDR2 ANQGSEA. The CDR3 runs 14 residues. V lost 4 bases and J 3 bases, leaving 13 bases between the germline ends. Using immunoSEQ multiplex PCR, the repertoire was profiled, and TCRdb retains in-frame clones only, with some absent. The profile covers roughly 81,000 clones, with approximately 89% appearing a single time and approximately 15% taken by the ten largest. The specimen was peripheral blood, collected on day 0 of AZD1222 vaccination. The receptor comes from an adult in good health. J is TRBJ1-3 and V is TRBV29-1; D possibly corresponds to TRBD1 (5 bases). The CDR3 DNA follows: TGCAGCGTTGGGGATGGTGGGGGTGGAAACACCATATATTTT. Its protein product is CSVGDGGGGNTIYF.